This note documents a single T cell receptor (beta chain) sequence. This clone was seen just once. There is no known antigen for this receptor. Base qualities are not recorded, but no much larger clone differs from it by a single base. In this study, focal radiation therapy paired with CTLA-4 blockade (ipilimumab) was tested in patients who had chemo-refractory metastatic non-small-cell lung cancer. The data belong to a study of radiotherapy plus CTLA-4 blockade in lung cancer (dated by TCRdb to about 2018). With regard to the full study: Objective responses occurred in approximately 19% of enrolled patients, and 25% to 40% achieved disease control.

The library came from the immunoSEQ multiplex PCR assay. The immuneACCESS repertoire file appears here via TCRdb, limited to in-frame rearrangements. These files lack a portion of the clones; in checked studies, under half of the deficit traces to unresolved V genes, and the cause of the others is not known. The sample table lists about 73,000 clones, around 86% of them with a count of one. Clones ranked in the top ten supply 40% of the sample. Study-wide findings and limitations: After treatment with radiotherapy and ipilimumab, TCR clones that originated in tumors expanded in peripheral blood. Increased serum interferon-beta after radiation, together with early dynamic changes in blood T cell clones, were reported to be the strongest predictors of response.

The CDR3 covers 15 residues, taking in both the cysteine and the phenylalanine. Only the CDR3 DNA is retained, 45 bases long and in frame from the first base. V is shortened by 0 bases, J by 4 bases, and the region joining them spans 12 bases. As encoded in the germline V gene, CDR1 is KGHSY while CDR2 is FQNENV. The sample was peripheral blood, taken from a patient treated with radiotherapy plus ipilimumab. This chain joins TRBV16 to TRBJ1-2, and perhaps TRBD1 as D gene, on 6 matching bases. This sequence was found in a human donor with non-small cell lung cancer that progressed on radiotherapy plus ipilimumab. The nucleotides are TGTGCCAGCAGCCAATCCGGGACACCGATCTATGGCTACACCTTC. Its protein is CASSQSGTPIYGYTF.